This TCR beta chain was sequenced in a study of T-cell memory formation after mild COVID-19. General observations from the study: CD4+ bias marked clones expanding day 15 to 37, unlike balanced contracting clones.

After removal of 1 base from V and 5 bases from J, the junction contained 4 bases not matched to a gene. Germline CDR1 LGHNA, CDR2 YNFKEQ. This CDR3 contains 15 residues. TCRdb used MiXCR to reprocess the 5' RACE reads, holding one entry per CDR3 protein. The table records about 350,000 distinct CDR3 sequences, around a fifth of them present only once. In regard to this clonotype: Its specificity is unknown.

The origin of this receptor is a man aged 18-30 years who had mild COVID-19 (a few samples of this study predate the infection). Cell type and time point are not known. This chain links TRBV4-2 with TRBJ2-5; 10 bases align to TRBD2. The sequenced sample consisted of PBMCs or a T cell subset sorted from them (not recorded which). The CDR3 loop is CASSQVLAGAETQYF. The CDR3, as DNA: TGTGCCAGCAGCCAAGTTCTAGCGGGGGCGGAGACCCAGTACTTC.